A single sample is the source of the 13 T cell receptor beta chains below, sequenced in a study of T cells after yellow fever vaccination. A single record per CDR3 protein comes from TCRdb applying MiXCR to the 5' RACE reads. The sample has 500,000 to 700,000 distinct CDR3 sequences, 19% seen once; the top ten hold more than 13%. The material sequenced was PBMCs, taken 15 days after the yellow fever booster vaccination. All receptors come from a man aged 30-40 years who received the YFV17D yellow fever vaccine.

The table lists this clonotype with a few counts. The J gene is TRBJ2-5, the V gene TRBV11-1, with TRBD2 matching over 11 bases. The CDR3 is 18 amino acids. CDR1 and CDR2 from the germline V gene are SGHAT and FQDESV (reference sequence). Trimming removed 3 bases from V and 4 bases from J; junction bases left unmatched: 13. The CDR3: CASSLSLVSGRAVETQYF. Written as DNA, the CDR3 is TGTGCCAGCAGCTTGTCTCTGGTTAGCGGGAGGGCCGTAGAGACCCAGTACTTC.

The chain joins TRBV6-5 to TRBJ2-1; 10 bases map to TRBD2. The junction had 0 bases not matched to a gene; V was cut back by 0 bases and J by 1 base. CDR3 length equals 16 residues. Germline loops: CDR1 MNHEY, CDR2 SVGAGI. The CDR3 nucleotides are TGTGCCAGCAGTTACTCGACTAGCGGGTCCTACAATGAGCAGTTCTTC. It translates to CASSYSTSGSYNEQFF.

The chain uses TRBV5-1 and TRBJ2-2, with 7 bases aligning to TRBD1. The germline CDR1 and CDR2 sequences are SGHRS and YFSETQ. This CDR3 is built from 14 residues. V lost 3 bases, J lost 5 bases, and 4 bases stayed unmatched. CDR3 bases: TGCGCCAGCAGCTGGGGACAGTCTACCGGGGAGCTGTTTTTT. This encodes CASSWGQSTGELFF.

Many counts were recorded for this clonotype. The chain has TRBV28 and TRBJ2-1; 9 bases align to TRBD2. CDR3 size: 16 residues. Germline V gene sequence: CDR1 MDHEN, CDR2 SYDVKM. V was clipped by 6 bases and J by 4 bases; unmatched bases: 10. CDR3 sequence reads: CASSPRLAGGYNEQFF. The CDR3 DNA is TGTGCCAGCAGCCCCCGGCTCGCGGGAGGGTACAATGAGCAGTTCTTC. Full variable domain (outside the CDR3, taken from reference TRBV28 and TRBJ2-1): DVKVTQSSRYLVKRTGEKVFLECVQDMDHENMFWYRQDPGLGLRLIYFSYDVKMKEKGDIPEGYSVSREKKERFSLILESASTNQTSMYLCASSPRLAGGYNEQFFGPGTRLTVL.

This chain joins TRBV24-1 and TRBJ2-2; 11 nucleotides agree with TRBD1. The junction had 5 bases not matched to a gene; V was cut back by 3 bases and J by 3 bases. The CDR3 runs to 17 residues. Germline loops: CDR1 KGHDR, CDR2 SFDVKD. Written as DNA, the CDR3 is TGTGCCACCAGTGATATGGGACAGGGGGTATACACCGGGGAGCTGTTTTTT. It specifies CATSDMGQGVYTGELFF.

In its sample, this clonotype was seen a few times. The chain combines TRBV9 with TRBJ2-1; 10 bases are a match to TRBD2. The CDR3 is 16 amino acids. With 4 bases clipped from V and 9 bases from J, the junction kept 13 bases outside the gene matches. Per the germline V gene, CDR1 is SGDLS and CDR2 is YYNGEE. CDR3 DNA sequence: TGTGCCAGCAGCTTGCGACTAGCGGGTGGTATTAGTGAGCAGTTCTTC. Translated: CASSLRLAGGISEQFF.

This clonotype was picked up a small number of times. V gene TRBV27 combines with J gene TRBJ2-5; D is unresolved. Trimming left V 6 bases short and J 5 bases short, with 16 bases between. CDR3 size: 14 residues. Germline assignment: CDR1 MNHEY and CDR2 SMNVEV (reference sequence). CDR3 bases: TGTGCCAGCAGACACTTGGGTGTAGGTGAGACCCAGTACTTC. Amino acid sequence: CASRHLGVGETQYF.

This clonotype was seen only a few times. This sequence joins TRBV7-3 and TRBJ2-7; D remains ambiguous. CDR3 length equals 15 residues. Per the germline V gene, CDR1 is SGHTA and CDR2 is FQGTGA. Trimming took off 1 base at V and 4 bases at J, with 14 bases between the two ends. CDR3 nucleotide sequence: TGTGCCAGCAGCTTAAGTCGGGCGACCGGTTACGAGCAGTACTTC. Its protein product is CASSLSRATGYEQYF.

This chain joins TRBV7-8 and TRBJ2-5, with 9 positions matching TRBD2. The V gene end was trimmed by 1 base and the J gene end by 4 bases; junction bases not matched to a gene: 10. This CDR3 has 17 amino acids. Germline loops: CDR1 SGHVS, CDR2 FQNEAQ. This CDR3 is CASSLEGGRAFSETQYF. The CDR3 region has the DNA TGTGCCAGCAGCTTAGAGGGCGGGAGGGCCTTTTCAGAGACCCAGTACTTC.

This clonotype was picked up a small number of times. The CDR3 here is CAGGLASSTDTQYF. For the CDR3, the DNA is TGTGCCGGAGGACTAGCGTCTAGCACAGATACGCAGTATTTT. The chain links TRBV30 to TRBJ2-3; 9 positions agree with TRBD2. Germline V CDR1 and CDR2: GTSNPN, SVGIG (reference sequence). The CDR3 is 14 amino acids. With V trimmed by 8 bases and J by 0 bases, 6 bases remained unmatched.

The chain employs TRBV2 and TRBJ1-5; D is unresolved. Germline CDR1 SNHLY, CDR2 FYNNEI. The V end lost 0 bases, the J end lost 5 bases, and 2 bases lay between the germline ends. CDR3 length equals 12 residues. CDR3 sequence reads: CASSEAYQPQHF. For the CDR3, the DNA is TGTGCCAGCAGTGAAGCCTATCAGCCCCAGCATTTT. Full variable domain (rest looked up from reference TRBV2 and TRBJ1-5): EPEVTQTPSHQVTQMGQEVILRCVPISNHLYFYWYRQILGQKVEFLVSFYNNEISEKSEIFDDQFSVERPDGSNFTLKIRSTKLEDSAMYFCASSEAYQPQHFGDGTRLSIL.

This clonotype was seen only a few times. The chain has TRBV9 and TRBJ1-1, with unresolved D. This CDR3 contains 13 residues. Germline V CDR1 and CDR2: SGDLS, YYNGEE. The V and J ends lost 0 bases and 0 bases respectively, with 3 bases between them. The DNA of the CDR3 is TGTGCCAGCAGCGTAGCGTTGAACACTGAAGCTTTCTTT. The encoded protein is CASSVALNTEAFF.

The J gene is TRBJ2-1, the V gene TRBV27, with TRBD2 matching 15 bases. This CDR3 region has 18 residues. J gave up 4 bases and V 4 bases, and 8 bases lay outside the gene matches. CDR1 and CDR2 (germline): MNHEY, SMNVEV (reference sequence). CDR3 DNA: TGTGCCAGCAGTTCTGGACTAGCGGGAGGGCCGGGTTACAATGAGCAGTTCTTC. Translating gives CASSSGLAGGPGYNEQFF.